Listed below are T cell receptor beta chains from one sample, sequenced in a study of shared clonotypes between healthy human individuals. The protocol was immunoSEQ multiplex PCR, while the TCRdb copy is restricted to in-frame clones and leaves out a portion. This sample has about 600,000 clones; around 76% occur once, and the top ten carry 9.5% to 15%. The material sequenced was PBMCs. The receptor set was obtained from a woman in her thirties or forties in good health. Some clones in this sample may be carry-over from other donors' samples. CDR3s include the opening cysteine and the closing phenylalanine or tryptophan. A D gene is named only where the DNA matches it firmly. For some rows the clone size is stated as once, few or many, or as a class when expanded; others skip it.

size	V	length	J	D	CDR3	DNA
few	TRBV5-1	15	TRBJ2-5	NA	CASSLAGSREETQYF	TGCGCCAGCAGCTTGGCCGGCTCCCGGGAGGAGACCCAGTACTTC
few	TRBV25-1	14	TRBJ2-7	TRBD1	CASSEYGRGREQYF	TGTGCCAGCAGTGAATACGGCAGGGGGCGCGAGCAGTACTTC
once	TRBV28	15	TRBJ2-7	TRBD2	CASSFFTSGHYEQYF	TGTGCCAGCAGTTTCTTTACTAGCGGCCACTACGAGCAGTACTTC
NA	TRBV27	15	TRBJ2-6	NA	CASSSDPLRANVLTF	TGTGCCAGCAGTTCGGACCCACTTAGGGCCAACGTCCTGACTTTC
NA	TRBV18	13	TRBJ2-5	NA	CASSPRVEETQYF	TGTGCCAGCTCACCACGCGTGGAAGAGACCCAGTACTTC
NA	TRBV7-9	14	TRBJ2-7	TRBD2	CASSPGTSGSEQYF	TGTGCCAGCAGCCCCGGGACTAGCGGGAGCGAGCAGTACTTC
NA	TRBV11-2	16	TRBJ2-4	TRBD2	CASSRWTSGAKNIQYF	TGTGCCAGCAGCAGATGGACTAGCGGGGCCAAAAACATTCAGTACTTC
NA	TRBV6-5	12	TRBJ2-7	NA	CASSRGLSEQYF	TGTGCCAGCAGTAGGGGACTCTCCGAGCAGTACTTC
NA	TRBV6-1	15	TRBJ2-2	NA	CASSRAGSVTGELFF	TGTGCCAGCAGTAGGGCGGGATCGGTCACCGGGGAGCTGTTTTTT
few	TRBV30	14	TRBJ2-5	TRBD1	CAWSGTGGGETQYF	TGTGCCTGGAGTGGGACAGGCGGCGGAGAGACCCAGTACTTC
few	TRBV2	13	TRBJ2-5	NA	CASNGQLQETQYF	TGTGCCAGCAACGGACAGCTCCAAGAGACCCAGTACTTC
NA	TRBV7-9	12	TRBJ2-2	NA	CASSLGVGELFF	TGTGCCAGCAGCTTAGGGGTCGGGGAGCTGTTTTTT
NA	TRBV29-1	17	TRBJ2-3	NA	CSAVRVREHHRTDTQYF	TGCAGCGCCGTGAGGGTGCGGGAACACCACCGCACAGATACGCAGTATTTT
NA	TRBV7-2	16	TRBJ2-7	TRBD1	CASSLWGVGQGYEQYF	TGTGCCAGCAGCTTGTGGGGGGTGGGACAGGGGTACGAGCAGTACTTC
NA	TRBV5-4	16	TRBJ1-3	NA	CASSLRGFGSGNTIYF	TGTGCCAGCAGCTTGAGAGGGTTCGGCTCTGGAAACACCATATATTTT
NA	TRBV4-1	16	TRBJ1-4	NA	CASSQDIEDYREKLFF	TGCGCCAGCAGCCAAGACATCGAGGATTACAGGGAAAAACTGTTTTTT
NA	TRBV5-1	11	TRBJ2-5	NA	CASRDQETQYF	TGCGCCAGCAGAGACCAAGAGACCCAGTACTTC
NA	TRBV27	14	TRBJ1-2	NA	CASNNQGPGYGYTF	TGTGCCAGCAATAACCAAGGGCCGGGATATGGCTACACCTTC
few	TRBV2	16	TRBJ2-3	TRBD1	CASSERLAPGGDTQYF	TGTGCCAGCAGTGAACGCCTGGCCCCAGGGGGAGATACGCAGTATTTT
NA	TRBV4-1	16	TRBJ1-4	NA	CASSQDSAGGEEKLFF	TGCGCCAGCAGCCAAGATAGTGCGGGGGGTGAAGAAAAACTGTTTTTT
NA	TRBV6-6	16	TRBJ2-7	NA	CASSPPPGAGSYEQYF	TGTGCCAGCAGTCCCCCCCCGGGGGCAGGGTCCTACGAGCAGTACTTC
NA	TRBV11-2	13	TRBJ1-2	TRBD1	CASSPEGAYGYTF	TGTGCCAGCAGCCCCGAGGGGGCCTATGGCTACACCTTC
NA	TRBV30	11	TRBJ2-1	NA	CAWSAFSEQFF	TGTGCCTGGAGTGCCTTTAGTGAGCAGTTCTTC
few	TRBV5-1	15	TRBJ2-7	NA	CASSPTGGSSYEQYF	TGCGCCAGCAGCCCCACGGGTGGGAGCTCCTACGAGCAGTACTTC
once	TRBV7-9	17	TRBJ2-7	TRBD1	CASSLGVGGSISYEQYF	TGTGCCAGCAGCTTAGGAGTAGGGGGCAGTATTTCCTACGAGCAGTACTTC
once	TRBV6-5	14	TRBJ1-3	NA	CASSPGGNGNTIYF	TGTGCCAGCAGCCCAGGCGGGAATGGAAACACCATATATTTT
NA	TRBV5-6	14	TRBJ2-5	NA	CASSLGRGQETQYF	TGTGCCAGCAGCTTAGGACGGGGACAAGAGACCCAGTACTTC